This entry features one T cell receptor beta chain sequence. The antigen remains unidentified. This table comes from immunoSEQ multiplex PCR, and its TCRdb copy is limited to in-frame clones, with some not included. In the table there are around 330,000 clones, approximately 74% of which are singletons. Trimming removed 8 bases from V and 3 bases from J; junction bases left unmatched: 6. Germline V CDR1 and CDR2: WSHSY, SAAADI. This CDR3 is built from 13 residues. The sample belongs to a study of shared clonotypes between healthy human individuals. Each of the donors was a healthy adult who was HIV-negative and had not had a recent acute infection or vaccination. Study-wide results and caveats: In several donors, about 5% of naive CD4 clonotypes appeared in common. Rarefaction indicated that sorted-subset sequencing remained incomplete although depth was large.

The chain recombines TRBV10-2 with TRBJ2-7; 8 bases align to TRBD2. Material for sequencing was memory CD4+ T cells sorted from blood. Documented subset: CD45RA-negative fraction. This receptor was identified in a man aged 25 to 40 in good health. CDR3 nucleotides: TGCGCCAGCGGGGCCGGGACTAGCTACGAGCAGTACTTC. This translates into CASGAGTSYEQYF.